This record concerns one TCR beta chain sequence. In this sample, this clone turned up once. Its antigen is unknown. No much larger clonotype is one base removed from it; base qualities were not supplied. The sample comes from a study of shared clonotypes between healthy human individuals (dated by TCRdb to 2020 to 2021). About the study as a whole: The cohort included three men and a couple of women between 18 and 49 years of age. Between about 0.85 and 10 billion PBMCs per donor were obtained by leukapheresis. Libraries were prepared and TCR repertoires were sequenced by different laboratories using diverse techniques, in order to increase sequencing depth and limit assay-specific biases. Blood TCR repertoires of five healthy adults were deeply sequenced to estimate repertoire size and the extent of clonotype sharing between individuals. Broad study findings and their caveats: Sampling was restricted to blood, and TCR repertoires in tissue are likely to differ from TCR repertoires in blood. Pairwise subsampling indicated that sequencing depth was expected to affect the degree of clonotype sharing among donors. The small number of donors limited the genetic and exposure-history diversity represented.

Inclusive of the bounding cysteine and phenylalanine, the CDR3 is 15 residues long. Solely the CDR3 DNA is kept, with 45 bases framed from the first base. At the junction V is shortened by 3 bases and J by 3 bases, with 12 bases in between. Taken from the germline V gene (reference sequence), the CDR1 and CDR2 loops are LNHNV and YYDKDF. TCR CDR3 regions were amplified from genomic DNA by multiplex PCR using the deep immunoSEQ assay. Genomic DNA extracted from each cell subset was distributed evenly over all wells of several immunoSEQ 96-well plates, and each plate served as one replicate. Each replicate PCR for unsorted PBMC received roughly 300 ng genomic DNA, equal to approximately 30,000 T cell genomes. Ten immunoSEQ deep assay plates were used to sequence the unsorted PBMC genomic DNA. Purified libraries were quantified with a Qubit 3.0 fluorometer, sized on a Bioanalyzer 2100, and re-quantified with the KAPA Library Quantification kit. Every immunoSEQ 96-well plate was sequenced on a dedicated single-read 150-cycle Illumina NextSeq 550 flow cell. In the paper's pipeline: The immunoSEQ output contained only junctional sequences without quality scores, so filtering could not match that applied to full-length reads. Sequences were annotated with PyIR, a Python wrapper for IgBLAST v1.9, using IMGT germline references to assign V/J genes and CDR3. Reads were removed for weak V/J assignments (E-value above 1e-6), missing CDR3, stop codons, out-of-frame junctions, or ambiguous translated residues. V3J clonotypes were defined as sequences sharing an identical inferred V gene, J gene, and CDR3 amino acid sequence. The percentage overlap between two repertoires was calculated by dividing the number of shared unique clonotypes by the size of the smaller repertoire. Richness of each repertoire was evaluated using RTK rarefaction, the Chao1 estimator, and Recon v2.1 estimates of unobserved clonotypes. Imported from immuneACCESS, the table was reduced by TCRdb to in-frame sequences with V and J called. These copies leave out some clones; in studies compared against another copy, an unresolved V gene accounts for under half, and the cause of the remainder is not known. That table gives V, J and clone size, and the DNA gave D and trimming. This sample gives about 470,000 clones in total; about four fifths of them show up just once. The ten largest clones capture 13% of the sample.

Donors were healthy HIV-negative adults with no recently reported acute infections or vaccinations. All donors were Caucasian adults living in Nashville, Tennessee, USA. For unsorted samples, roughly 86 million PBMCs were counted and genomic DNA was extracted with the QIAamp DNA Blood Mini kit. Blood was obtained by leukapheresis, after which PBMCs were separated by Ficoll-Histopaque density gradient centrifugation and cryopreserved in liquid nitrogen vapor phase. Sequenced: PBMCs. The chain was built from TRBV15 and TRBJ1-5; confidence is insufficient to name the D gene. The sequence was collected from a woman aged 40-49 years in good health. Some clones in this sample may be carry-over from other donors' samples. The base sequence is TGTGCCACCAGCAGTGAGTTAGTTTTCAATCAGCCCCAGCATTTT. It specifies CATSSELVFNQPQHF.